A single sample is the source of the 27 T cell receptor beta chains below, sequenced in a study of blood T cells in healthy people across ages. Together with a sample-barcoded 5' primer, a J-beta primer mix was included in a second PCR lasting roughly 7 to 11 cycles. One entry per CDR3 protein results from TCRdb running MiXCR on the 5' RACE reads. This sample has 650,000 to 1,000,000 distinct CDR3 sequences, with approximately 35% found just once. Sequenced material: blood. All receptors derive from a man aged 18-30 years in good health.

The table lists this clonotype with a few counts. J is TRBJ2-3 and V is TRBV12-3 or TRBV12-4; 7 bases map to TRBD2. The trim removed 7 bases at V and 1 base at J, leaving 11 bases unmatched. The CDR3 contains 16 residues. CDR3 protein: CASKGLESLRTDTQYF. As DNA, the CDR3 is TGTGCCAGCAAAGGACTAGAAAGTCTTCGCACAGATACGCAGTATTTT.

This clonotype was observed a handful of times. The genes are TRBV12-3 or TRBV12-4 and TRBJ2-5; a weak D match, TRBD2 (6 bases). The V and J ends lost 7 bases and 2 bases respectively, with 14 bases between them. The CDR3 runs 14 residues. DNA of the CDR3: TGTGCCAGCACCGGGACGGAGGGACAAGAGACCCAGTACTTC. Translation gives CASTGTEGQETQYF.

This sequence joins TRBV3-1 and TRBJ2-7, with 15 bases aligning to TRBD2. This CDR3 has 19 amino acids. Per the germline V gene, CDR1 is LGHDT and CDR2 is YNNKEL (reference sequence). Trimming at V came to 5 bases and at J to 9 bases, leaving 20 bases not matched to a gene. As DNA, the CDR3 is TGTGCCAGCAGCAATATCGGACTAGCGGGGGGGCGCTCCTACAATGGGCAGTACTTC. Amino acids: CASSNIGLAGGRSYNGQYF.

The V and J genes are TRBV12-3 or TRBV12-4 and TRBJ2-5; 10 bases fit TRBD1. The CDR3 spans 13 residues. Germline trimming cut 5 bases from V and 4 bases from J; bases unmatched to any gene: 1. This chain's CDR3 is CASSRQGAETQYF. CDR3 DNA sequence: TGTGCCAGCAGTCGACAGGGGGCAGAGACCCAGTACTTC.

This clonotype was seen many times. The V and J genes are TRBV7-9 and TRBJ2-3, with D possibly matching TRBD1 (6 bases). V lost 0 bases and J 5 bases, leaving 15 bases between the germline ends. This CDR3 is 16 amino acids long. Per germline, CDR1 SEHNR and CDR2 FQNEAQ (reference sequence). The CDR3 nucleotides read TGTGCCAGCAGCTTAGCGGTCCCGGGACACGAAGATACGCAGTATTTT. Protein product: CASSLAVPGHEDTQYF.

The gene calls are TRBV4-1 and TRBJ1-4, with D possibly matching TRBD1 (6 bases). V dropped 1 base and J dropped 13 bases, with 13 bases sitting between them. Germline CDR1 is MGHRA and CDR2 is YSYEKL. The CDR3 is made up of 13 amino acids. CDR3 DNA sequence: TGCGCCAGCAGCCAAGTCGGAGGGGGTGGACTGTTTTTT. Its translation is CASSQVGGGGLFF.

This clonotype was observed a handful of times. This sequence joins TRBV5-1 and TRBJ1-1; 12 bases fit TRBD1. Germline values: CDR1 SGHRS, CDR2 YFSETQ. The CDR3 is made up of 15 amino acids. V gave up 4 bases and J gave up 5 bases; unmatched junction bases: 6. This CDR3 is CASSRGQGAATEAFF. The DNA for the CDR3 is TGCGCCAGCAGCCGGGGACAGGGGGCAGCTACTGAAGCTTTCTTT.

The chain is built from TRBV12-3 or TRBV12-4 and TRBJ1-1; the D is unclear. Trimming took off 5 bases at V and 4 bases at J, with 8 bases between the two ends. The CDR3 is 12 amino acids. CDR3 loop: CASSASSTEAFF. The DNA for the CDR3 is TGTGCCAGCAGTGCCTCCAGCACTGAAGCTTTCTTT.

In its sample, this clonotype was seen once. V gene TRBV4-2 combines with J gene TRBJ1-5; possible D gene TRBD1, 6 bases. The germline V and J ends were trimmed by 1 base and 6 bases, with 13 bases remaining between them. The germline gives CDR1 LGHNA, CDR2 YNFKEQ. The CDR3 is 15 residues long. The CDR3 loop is CASSQVDRFAQPQHF. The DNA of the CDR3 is TGTGCCAGCAGCCAAGTCGACAGGTTTGCTCAGCCCCAGCATTTT.

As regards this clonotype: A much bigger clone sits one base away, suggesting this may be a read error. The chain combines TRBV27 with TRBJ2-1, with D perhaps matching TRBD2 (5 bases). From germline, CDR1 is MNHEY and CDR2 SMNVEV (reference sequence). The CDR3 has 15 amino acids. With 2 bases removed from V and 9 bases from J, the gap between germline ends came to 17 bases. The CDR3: CASSLRRALGSEQFF. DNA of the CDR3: TGTGCCAGCAGTTTAAGGCGGGCCCTGGGGAGTGAGCAGTTCTTC.

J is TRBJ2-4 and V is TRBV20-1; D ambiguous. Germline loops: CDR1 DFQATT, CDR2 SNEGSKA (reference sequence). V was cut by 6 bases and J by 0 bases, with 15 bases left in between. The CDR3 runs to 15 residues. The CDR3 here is CSALRIQLAKNIQYF. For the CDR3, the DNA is TGCAGTGCCTTACGAATACAATTAGCCAAAAACATTCAGTACTTC.

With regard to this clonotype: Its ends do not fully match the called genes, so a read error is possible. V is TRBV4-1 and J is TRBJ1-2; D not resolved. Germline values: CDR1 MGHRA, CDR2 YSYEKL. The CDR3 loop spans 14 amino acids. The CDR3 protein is CTSSQDLSFYGYTF. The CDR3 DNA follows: TGCACCAGCAGCCAAGATCTATCCTTCTATGGCTACACCTTC.

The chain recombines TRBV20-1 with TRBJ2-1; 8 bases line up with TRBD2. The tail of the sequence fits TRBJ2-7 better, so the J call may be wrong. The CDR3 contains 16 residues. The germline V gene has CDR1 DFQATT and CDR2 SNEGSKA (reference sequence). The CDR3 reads CSALIRGGSSYNEQYF. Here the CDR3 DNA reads TGCAGTGCGCTGATTCGGGGGGGCAGCTCCTACAATGAGCAGTACTTC.

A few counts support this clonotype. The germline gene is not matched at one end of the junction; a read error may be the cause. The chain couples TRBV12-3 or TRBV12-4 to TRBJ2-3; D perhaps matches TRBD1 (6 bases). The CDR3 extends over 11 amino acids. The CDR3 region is CTSRGVDTQYF. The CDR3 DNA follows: TGTACCAGCAGGGGTGTAGATACGCAGTATTTT.

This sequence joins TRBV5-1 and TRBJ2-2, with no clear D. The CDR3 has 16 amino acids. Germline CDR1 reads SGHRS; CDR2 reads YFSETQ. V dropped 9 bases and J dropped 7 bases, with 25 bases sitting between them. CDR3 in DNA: TGCGCCACCCGCTTCAGCAGCTTGGCCAGTGGCGGGGAGCTGTTTTTT. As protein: CATRFSSLASGGELFF.

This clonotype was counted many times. The CDR3 region is CASQRLAEITDTQYF. The DNA of the CDR3 is TGTGCCAGCCAGAGACTAGCGGAAATCACAGATACGCAGTATTTT. V gene TRBV12-3 or TRBV12-4 combines with J gene TRBJ2-3, with 9 bases aligning to TRBD2. With 8 bases clipped from V and 2 bases from J, the junction kept 8 bases outside the gene matches. The CDR3 has 15 residues.

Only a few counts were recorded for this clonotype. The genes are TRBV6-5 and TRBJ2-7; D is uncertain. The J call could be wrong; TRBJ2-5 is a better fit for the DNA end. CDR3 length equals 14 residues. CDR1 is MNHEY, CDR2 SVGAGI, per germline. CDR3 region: CASSSIRFGETQYF. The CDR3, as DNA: TGTGCCAGCAGCTCAATCAGGTTTGGGGAGACCCAGTACTTC.

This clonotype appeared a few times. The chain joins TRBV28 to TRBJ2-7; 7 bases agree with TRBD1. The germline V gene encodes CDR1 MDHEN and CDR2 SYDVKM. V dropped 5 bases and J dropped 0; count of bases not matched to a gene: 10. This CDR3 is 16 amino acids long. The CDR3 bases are TGTGCCAGCAGTCCCACACCCGGGACAGTCTCCTACGAGCAGTACTTC. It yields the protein CASSPTPGTVSYEQYF. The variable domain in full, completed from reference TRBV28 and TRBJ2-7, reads DVKVTQSSRYLVKRTGEKVFLECVQDMDHENMFWYRQDPGLGLRLIYFSYDVKMKEKGDIPEGYSVSREKKERFSLILESASTNQTSMYLCASSPTPGTVSYEQYFGPGTRLTVT.

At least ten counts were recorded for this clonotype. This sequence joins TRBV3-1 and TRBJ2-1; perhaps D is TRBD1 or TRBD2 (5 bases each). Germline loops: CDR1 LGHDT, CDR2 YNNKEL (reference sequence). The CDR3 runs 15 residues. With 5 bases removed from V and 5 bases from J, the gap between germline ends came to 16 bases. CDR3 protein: CASSLQRGPNNEQFF. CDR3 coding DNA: TGTGCCAGCAGCTTGCAACGGGGACCTAACAATGAGCAGTTCTTC.

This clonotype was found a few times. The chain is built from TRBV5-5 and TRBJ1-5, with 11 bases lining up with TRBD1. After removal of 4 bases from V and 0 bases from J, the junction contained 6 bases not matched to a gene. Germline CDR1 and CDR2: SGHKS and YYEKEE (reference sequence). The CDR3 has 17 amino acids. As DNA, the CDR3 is TGTGCCAGCAGCCCGTGGACAGGGGGCGTTAGCAATCAGCCCCAGCATTTT. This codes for CASSPWTGGVSNQPQHF.

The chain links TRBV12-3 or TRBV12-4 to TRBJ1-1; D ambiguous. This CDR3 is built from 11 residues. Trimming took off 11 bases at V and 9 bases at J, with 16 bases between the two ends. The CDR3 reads CAVRRGGKAFF. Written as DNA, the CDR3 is TGTGCCGTCAGACGGGGAGGGAAAGCTTTCTTT.

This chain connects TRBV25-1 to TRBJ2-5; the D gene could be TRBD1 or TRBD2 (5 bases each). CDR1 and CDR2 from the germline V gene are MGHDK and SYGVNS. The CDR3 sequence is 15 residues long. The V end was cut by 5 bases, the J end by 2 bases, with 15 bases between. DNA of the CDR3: TGTGCCAGCAGTACCTATGGGACGGCTCAAGAGACCCAGTACTTC. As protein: CASSTYGTAQETQYF.

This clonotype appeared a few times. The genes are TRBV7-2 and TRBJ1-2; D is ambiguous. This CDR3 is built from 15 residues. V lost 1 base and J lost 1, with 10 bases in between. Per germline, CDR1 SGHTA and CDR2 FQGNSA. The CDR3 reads CASSLGPPSNYGYTF. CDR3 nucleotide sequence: TGTGCCAGCAGCTTAGGCCCGCCGAGTAACTATGGCTACACCTTC.

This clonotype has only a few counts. CDR3: CASSQYLDNQPQHF. As DNA, the CDR3 is TGTGCCAGCAGCCAATATCTCGACAATCAGCCCCAGCATTTT. The V and J genes are TRBV3-1 and TRBJ1-5; D remains ambiguous. There are 14 residues in the CDR3. V shed 2 bases and J shed 3 bases, with 8 bases lying between them. CDR1 LGHDT and CDR2 YNNKEL come from the germline V gene (reference sequence). The full variable domain, completed using reference TRBV3-1 and TRBJ1-5, is DTAVSQTPKYLVTQMGNDKSIKCEQNLGHDTMYWYKQDSKKFLKIMFSYNNKELIINETVPNRFSPKSPDKAHLNLHINSLELGDSAVYFCASSQYLDNQPQHFGDGTRLSIL.

CDR3 coding DNA: TGCGCCAGCAGAACTGCCGGGACGGGGGACAATGAGCAGTTCTTC. Amino acid sequence: CASRTAGTGDNEQFF. The rearrangement joins TRBV5-1 to TRBJ2-1; weak D call: TRBD2 (6 bases). The CDR3 runs 15 residues. Between the trimmed V and J ends, which lost 5 bases and 5 bases, there was a span of 17 bases. Germline assignment: CDR1 SGHRS and CDR2 YFSETQ.

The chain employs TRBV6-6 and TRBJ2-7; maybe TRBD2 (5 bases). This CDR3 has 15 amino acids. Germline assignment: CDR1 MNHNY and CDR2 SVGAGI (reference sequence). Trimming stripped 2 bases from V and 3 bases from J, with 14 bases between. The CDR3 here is CASSYVRGNRYEQYF. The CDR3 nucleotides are TGTGCCAGCAGTTACGTTAGAGGGAATCGCTACGAGCAGTACTTC.

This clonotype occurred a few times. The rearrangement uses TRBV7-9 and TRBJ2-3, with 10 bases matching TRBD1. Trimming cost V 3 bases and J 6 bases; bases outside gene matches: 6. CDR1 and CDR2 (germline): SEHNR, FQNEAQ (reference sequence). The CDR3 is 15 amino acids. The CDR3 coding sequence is TGTGCCAGCAGCTTCGGACAGGGGGTTGAGGATACGCAGTATTTT. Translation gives CASSFGQGVEDTQYF.